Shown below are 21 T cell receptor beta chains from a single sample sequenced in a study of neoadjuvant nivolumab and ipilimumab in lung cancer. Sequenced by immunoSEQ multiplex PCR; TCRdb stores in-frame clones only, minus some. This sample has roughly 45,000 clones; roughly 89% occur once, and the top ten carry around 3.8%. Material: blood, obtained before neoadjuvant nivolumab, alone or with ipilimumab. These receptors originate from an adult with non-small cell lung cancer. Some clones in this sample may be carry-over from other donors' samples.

The CDR3 DNA sequence: TGTGCCAGCAGCGTTGGTCCCACTCCCTACGAGCAGTACTTC. Protein: CASSVGPTPYEQYF. V and J are TRBV9 and TRBJ2-7; D gene ambiguous. Germline V gene data show CDR1 as SGDLS and CDR2 as YYNGEE. CDR3 length: 14 amino acids. The V end was cut by 2 bases, the J end by 2 bases, with 11 bases between.

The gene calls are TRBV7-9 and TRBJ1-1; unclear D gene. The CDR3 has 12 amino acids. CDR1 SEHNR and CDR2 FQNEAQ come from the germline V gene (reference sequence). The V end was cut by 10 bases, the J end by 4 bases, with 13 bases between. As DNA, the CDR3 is TGTGCCACCTTAGGGCAAGGCACTGAAGCTTTCTTT. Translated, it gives CATLGQGTEAFF.

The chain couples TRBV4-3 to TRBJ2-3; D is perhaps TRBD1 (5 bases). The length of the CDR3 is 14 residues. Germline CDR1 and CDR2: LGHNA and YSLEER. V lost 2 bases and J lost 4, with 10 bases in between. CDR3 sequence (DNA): TGCGCCAGCAGCCAACAGGGTGGGGCAGATACGCAGTATTTT. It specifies CASSQQGGADTQYF.

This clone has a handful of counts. CDR3 amino acids: CASSWSFTDTQYF. The CDR3, as DNA: TGTGCCAGCAGTTGGAGTTTTACAGATACGCAGTATTTT. The genes are TRBV27 and TRBJ2-3; no clear D gene. The germline gives CDR1 MNHEY, CDR2 SMNVEV (reference sequence). The CDR3 is made up of 13 amino acids. V was pared by 4 bases and J by 3 bases, with 8 bases between.

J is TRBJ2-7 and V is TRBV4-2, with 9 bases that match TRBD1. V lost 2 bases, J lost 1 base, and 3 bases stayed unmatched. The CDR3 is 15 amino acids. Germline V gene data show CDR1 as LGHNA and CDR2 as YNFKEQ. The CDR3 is CASSQRQGVSYEQYF. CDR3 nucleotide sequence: TGTGCCAGCAGCCAACGACAGGGGGTATCCTACGAGCAGTACTTC.

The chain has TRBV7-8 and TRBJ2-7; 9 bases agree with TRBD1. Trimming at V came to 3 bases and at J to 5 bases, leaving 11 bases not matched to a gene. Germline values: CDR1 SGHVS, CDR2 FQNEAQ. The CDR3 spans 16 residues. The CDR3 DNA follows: TGTGCCAGCAGCTTCCCCAGGACAGGGGCAGCCCACGAGCAGTACTTC. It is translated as CASSFPRTGAAHEQYF. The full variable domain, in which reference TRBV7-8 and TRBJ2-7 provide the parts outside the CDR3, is GAGVSQSPRYKVAKRGQDVALRCDPISGHVSLFWYQQALGQGPEFLTYFQNEAQLDKSGLPSDRFFAERPEGSVSTLKIQRTQQEDSAVYLCASSFPRTGAAHEQYFGPGTRLTVT.

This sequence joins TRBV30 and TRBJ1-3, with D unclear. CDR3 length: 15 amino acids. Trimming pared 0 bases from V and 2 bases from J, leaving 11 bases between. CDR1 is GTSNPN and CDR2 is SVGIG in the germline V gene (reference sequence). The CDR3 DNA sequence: TGTGCCTGGAGTGTGAGTCGTCGGGCTGGAAACACCATATATTTT. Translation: CAWSVSRRAGNTIYF.

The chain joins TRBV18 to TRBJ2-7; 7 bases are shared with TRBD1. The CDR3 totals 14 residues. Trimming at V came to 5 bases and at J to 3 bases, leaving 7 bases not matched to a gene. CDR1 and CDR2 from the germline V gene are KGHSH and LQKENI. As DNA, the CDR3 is TGTGCCAGCTCAGCTAACCGGGACAGCTACGAGCAGTACTTC. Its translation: CASSANRDSYEQYF.

CDR3 in amino acids: CASSPGRGQGGEQYF. The DNA for the CDR3 is TGTGCCAGCTCACCAGGCCGGGGACAGGGAGGCGAGCAGTACTTC. V gene TRBV18 combines with J gene TRBJ2-7, with TRBD1 matching over 9 bases. The length of the CDR3 is 15 residues. With 2 bases clipped from V and 6 bases from J, the junction kept 8 bases outside the gene matches. Germline-derived CDR1 and CDR2 are KGHSH and LQKENI.

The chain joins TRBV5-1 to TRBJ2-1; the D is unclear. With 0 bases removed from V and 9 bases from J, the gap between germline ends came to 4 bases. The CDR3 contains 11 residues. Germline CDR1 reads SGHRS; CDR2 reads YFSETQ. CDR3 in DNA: TGCGCCAGCAGCTTGGAGGGTGAGCAGTTCTTC. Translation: CASSLEGEQFF.

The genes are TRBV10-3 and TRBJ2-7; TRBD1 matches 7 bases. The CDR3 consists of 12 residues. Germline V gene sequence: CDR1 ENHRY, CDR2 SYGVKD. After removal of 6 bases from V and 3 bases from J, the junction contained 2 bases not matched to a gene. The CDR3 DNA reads TGTGCCATCAGCGGGACAGACTACGAGCAGTACTTC. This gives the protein CAISGTDYEQYF.

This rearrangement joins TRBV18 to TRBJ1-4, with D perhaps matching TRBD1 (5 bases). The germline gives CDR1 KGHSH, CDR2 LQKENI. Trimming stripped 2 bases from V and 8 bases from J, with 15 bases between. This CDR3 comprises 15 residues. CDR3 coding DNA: TGTGCCAGCTCACCAAGCGCGGGGACGATGGAAAAACTGTTTTTT. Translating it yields CASSPSAGTMEKLFF. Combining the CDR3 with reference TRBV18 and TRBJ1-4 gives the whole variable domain NAGVMQNPRHLVRRRGQEARLRCSPMKGHSHVYWYRQLPEEGLKFMVYLQKENIIDESGMPKERFSAEFPKEGPSILRIQQVVRGDSAAYFCASSPSAGTMEKLFFGSGTQLSVL.

CDR3: CASSATSGRNNEQFF. The DNA for the CDR3 is TGTGCCAGCAGCGCGACTAGCGGGAGGAACAATGAGCAGTTCTTC. The chain carries TRBV9 and TRBJ2-1; TRBD2 agrees at 13 bases. V lost 3 bases to trimming and J lost 5 bases; unmatched junction nucleotides: 2. Germline assignment: CDR1 SGDLS and CDR2 YYNGEE. CDR3 length: 15 amino acids. Combining the CDR3 with reference TRBV9 and TRBJ2-1 gives the whole variable domain DSGVTQTPKHLITATGQRVTLRCSPRSGDLSVYWYQQSLDQGLQFLIQYYNGEERAKGNILERFSAQQFPDLHSELNLSSLELGDSALYFCASSATSGRNNEQFFGPGTRLTVL.

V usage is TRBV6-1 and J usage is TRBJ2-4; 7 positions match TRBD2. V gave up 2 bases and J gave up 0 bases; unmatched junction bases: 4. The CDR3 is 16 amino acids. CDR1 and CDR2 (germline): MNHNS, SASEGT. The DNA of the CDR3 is TGTGCCAGCAGTGAAAGACTAGCACGAGCCAAAAACATTCAGTACTTC. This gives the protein CASSERLARAKNIQYF.

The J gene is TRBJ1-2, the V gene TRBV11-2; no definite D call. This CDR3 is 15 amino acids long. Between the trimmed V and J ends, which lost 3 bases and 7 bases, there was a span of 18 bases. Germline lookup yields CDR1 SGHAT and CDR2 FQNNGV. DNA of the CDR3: TGTGCCAGCAGCTTTGGTCTCGTGTCAGCCCTTGGCTACACCTTC. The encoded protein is CASSFGLVSALGYTF.

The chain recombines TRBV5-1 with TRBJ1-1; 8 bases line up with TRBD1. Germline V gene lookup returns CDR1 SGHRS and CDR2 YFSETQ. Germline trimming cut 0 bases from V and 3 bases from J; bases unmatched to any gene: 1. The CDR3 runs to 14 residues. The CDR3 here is CASSLDRGDTEAFF. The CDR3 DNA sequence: TGCGCCAGCAGCTTGGACAGGGGGGACACTGAAGCTTTCTTT.

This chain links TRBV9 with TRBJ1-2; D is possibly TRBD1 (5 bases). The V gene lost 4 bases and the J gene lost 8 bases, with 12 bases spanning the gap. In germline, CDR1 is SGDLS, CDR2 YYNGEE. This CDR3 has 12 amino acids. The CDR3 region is CASSRGGEGYTF. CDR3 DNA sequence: TGTGCCAGCAGCCGGGGGGGTGAGGGCTACACCTTC. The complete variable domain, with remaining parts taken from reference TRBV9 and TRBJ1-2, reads DSGVTQTPKHLITATGQRVTLRCSPRSGDLSVYWYQQSLDQGLQFLIQYYNGEERAKGNILERFSAQQFPDLHSELNLSSLELGDSALYFCASSRGGEGYTFGSGTRLTVV.

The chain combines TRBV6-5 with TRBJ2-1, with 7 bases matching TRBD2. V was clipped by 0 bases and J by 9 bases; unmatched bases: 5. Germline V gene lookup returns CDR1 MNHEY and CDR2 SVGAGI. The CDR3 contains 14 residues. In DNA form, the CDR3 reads TGTGCCAGCAGTTACTCAAAACTAGCGAGTGAGCAGTTCTTC. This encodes CASSYSKLASEQFF.

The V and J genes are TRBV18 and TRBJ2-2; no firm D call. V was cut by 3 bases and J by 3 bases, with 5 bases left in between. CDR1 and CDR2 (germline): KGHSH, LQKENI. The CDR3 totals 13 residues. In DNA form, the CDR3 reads TGTGCCAGCTCACCTATAGACACCGGGGAGCTGTTTTTT. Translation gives CASSPIDTGELFF.

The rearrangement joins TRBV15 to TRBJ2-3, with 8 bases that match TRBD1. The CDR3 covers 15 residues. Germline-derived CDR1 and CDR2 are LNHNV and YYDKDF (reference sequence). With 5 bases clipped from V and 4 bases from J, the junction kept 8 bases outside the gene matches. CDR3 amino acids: CATSAHRGTADTQYF. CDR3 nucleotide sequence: TGTGCCACCAGCGCCCACAGGGGGACGGCAGATACGCAGTATTTT.

The CDR3 is CASSSEFQETQYF. The CDR3 DNA reads as TGTGCCAGCAGTTCGGAGTTCCAAGAGACCCAGTACTTC. J is TRBJ2-5 and V is TRBV5-4, with D unresolved. Looked up from germline, CDR1 is SGHNT and CDR2 is YYREEE (reference sequence). This CDR3 has 13 amino acids. V was pared by 5 bases and J by 1 base, with 9 bases between.